This T cell receptor (beta chain) emerged from a study of blood T cell repertoires in COVID-19. The wider study: The origin of the acute and convalescent COVID-19 samples was the United States, Italy and Spain. Sources were T cells, B-cell-depleted T cells, or PBMCs; the material itself was cDNA or gDNA.

The V segment lost 4 bases and the J segment 6 bases; nucleotides outside the gene matches: 12. The CDR3 length is 15 residues. Germline loops: CDR1 PRHDT, CDR2 FYEKMQ (reference sequence). Patients at the Seattle site were enrolled during active infection and followed longitudinally. As handled by the study authors: Reference gene primer amplification in the assay estimated nucleated cell counts. The method was immunoSEQ multiplex PCR; TCRdb's version includes in-frame clones alone and lacks a portion of them. That table gives V, J and clone size, and the DNA gave D and trimming. The data contain about 370,000 clones, 89% of them singletons.

The sequenced sample consisted of peripheral blood. The source of this sequence is a young woman with COVID-19, enrolled during active disease. The chain carries TRBV13 and TRBJ2-7; 7 nucleotides align to TRBD2. The DNA for the CDR3 is TGTGCCAGCAGCTCCCTTGAGCGGGGAGGACTCGAGCAGTACTTC. Translating gives CASSSLERGGLEQYF.